The clone carrying this TCR beta chain was counted a few times. The library targeted TCRbeta and was prepared with unique molecular identifiers. TCRdb processed the PCR reads anew with MiXCR; each CDR3 protein has one entry. The profile shows 300,000 to 400,000 distinct CDR3 sequences, around 15% of them singletons. The data derive from a study of T-cell reconstitution after alpha-beta-depleted transplantation in children. Deletions cut 5 bases from V and 1 base from J, with 11 bases between. Looked up from germline, CDR1 is SGHTA and CDR2 is FQGNSA. The CDR3 spans 14 residues. This chain links TRBV7-2 with TRBJ1-1; maybe TRBD1 (6 bases). The specimen comprised PBMCs, mostly from graft donor cells, sampled 360 days after TCRalphabeta/CD19-depleted stem cell transplant. The receptor comes from a male patient aged 2 to 9 who had a stem cell transplant for acute lymphoblastic leukemia, so the T cells may come from the graft donor. Here the CDR3 DNA reads TGTGCCAGCAGCCCTCAAGGGGGGAACACTGAAGCTTTCTTT. It encodes CASSPQGGNTEAFF.